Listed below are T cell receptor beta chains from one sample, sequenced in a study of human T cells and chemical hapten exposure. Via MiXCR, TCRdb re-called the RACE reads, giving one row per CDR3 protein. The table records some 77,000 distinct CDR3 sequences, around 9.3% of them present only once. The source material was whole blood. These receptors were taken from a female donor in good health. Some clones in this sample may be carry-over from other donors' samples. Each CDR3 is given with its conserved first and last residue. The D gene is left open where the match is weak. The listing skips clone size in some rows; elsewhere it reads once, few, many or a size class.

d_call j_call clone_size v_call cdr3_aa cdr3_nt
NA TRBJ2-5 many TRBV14 CASSQENRETQYF TGTGCCAGCAGCCAAGAAAATAGAGAGACCCAGTACTTC
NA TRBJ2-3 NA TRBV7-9 CVSSVRGTDTQYF TGTGTCAGCTCCGTGCGGGGCACAGATACGCAGTATTTT
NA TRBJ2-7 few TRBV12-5 CASGLVIGGYEQYF TGTGCTAGTGGTTTGGTAATAGGCGGATACGAGCAGTACTTC
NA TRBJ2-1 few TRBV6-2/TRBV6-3 CASSYSPTRDEQFF TGTGCCAGCAGTTACTCACCTACGAGGGATGAGCAGTTCTTC
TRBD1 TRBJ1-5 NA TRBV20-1 CSANTPRGLSNQPQHF TGCAGTGCTAACACGCCAAGGGGGCTAAGCAATCAGCCCCAGCATTTT
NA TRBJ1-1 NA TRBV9 CASSVGGVGTEAFF TGTGCCAGCAGCGTAGGTGGGGTGGGAACTGAAGCTTTCTTT
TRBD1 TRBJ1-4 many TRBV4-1 CASSLQAMTGNEKLFF TGCGCCAGCAGCCTTCAAGCAATGACAGGGAATGAAAAACTGTTTTTT
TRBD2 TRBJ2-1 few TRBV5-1 CASSLVAGSYNEQFF TGCGCCAGCAGCTTGGTAGCGGGGTCCTACAATGAGCAGTTCTTC
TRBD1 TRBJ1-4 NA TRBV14 CASSRTGGNEKLFF TGTGCCAGCAGCCGCACAGGGGGCAATGAAAAACTGTTTTTT
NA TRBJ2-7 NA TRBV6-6 CASSYRGLSYEQYF TGTGCCAGCAGTTATAGGGGACTCTCCTACGAGCAGTACTTC
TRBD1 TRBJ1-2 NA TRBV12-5 CASGLVTETGLPWYGYTF TGTGCTAGTGGTTTGGTAACCGAGACAGGGCTCCCTTGGTATGGCTACACCTTC
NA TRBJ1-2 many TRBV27 CASSLSVGRPPGYTF TGTGCCAGCAGTTTATCGGTAGGCAGGCCGCCTGGCTACACCTTC
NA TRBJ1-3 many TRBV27 CASSLSGGLGNTIYF TGTGCCAGCAGTTTAAGCGGGGGCCTTGGAAACACCATATATTTT
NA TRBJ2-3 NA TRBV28 CASRGEGAWADTQYF TGTGCCAGCAGGGGCGAAGGGGCTTGGGCAGATACGCAGTATTTT
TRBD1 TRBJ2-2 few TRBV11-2 CASSRQGYTGELFF TGTGCCAGCAGCCGACAGGGGTACACCGGGGAGCTGTTTTTT
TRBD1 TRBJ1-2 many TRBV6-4 CASSAEQGANYGYTF TGTGCCAGCAGTGCCGAACAGGGGGCTAACTATGGCTACACCTTC
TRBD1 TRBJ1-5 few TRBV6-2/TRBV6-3 CASSYGTGGQPQHF TGTGCCAGCAGTTACGGGACAGGGGGACAGCCCCAGCATTTT
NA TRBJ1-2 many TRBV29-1 CSVEDLRRGYTF TGCAGCGTTGAAGATCTGCGGCGAGGCTACACCTTC
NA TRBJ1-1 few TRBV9 CASTQRQGRNTEAFF TGTGCCAGCACACAGAGGCAAGGAAGAAACACTGAAGCTTTCTTT
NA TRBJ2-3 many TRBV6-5 CASSSLGLSTDTQYF TGTGCCAGCAGCTCCCTGGGACTTAGCACAGATACGCAGTATTTT
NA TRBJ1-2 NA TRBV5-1 CASSPPDPAGYTF TGCGCCAGCAGCCCACCAGACCCGGCGGGCTACACCTTC
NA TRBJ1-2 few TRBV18 CASSPNPAGVDGYTF TGTGCCAGCTCACCAAATCCGGCAGGGGTTGATGGCTACACCTTC
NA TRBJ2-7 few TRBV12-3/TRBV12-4 CASSFSYSYEQYF TGTGCCAGCAGTTTTTCCTACTCCTACGAGCAGTACTTC
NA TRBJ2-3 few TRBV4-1 CASSQNPGPDTDTQYF TGCGCCAGCAGCCAAAATCCGGGACCGGACACAGATACGCAGTATTTT
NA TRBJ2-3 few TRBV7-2 CASSSYPGGGTDTQYF TGTGCCAGCAGCTCTTACCCAGGGGGGGGCACAGATACGCAGTATTTT
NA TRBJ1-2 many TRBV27 CASSSRTVRSNYGYTF TGTGCCAGCAGTAGTAGGACAGTCCGCTCGAACTATGGCTACACCTTC
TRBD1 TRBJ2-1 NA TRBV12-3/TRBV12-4 CASSSTGGRSNEQFF TGTGCCAGCAGTTCGACAGGGGGCAGGAGCAATGAGCAGTTCTTC
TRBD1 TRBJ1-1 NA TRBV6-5 CASRDRGGTEAFF TGTGCCAGCAGGGACAGGGGAGGGACTGAAGCTTTCTTT
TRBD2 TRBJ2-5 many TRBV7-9 CASSLFGGAKETQYF TGTGCCAGCAGCTTATTCGGGGGGGCCAAGGAGACCCAGTACTTC
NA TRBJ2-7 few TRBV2 CASSRDSGRYEQYF TGTGCCAGCTCCCGGGACTCTGGGCGCTACGAGCAGTACTTC
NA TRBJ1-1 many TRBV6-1 CASSEQENTEAFF TGTGCCAGCAGTGAACAGGAAAACACTGAAGCTTTCTTT
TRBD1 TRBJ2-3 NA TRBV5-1 CASRDRERGGLRTDTQYF TGCGCCAGCAGGGACAGGGAACGAGGGGGCCTCCGCACAGATACGCAGTATTTT
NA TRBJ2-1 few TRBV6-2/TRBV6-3 CASSPTRAEGNEQFF TGTGCCAGCAGTCCGACTAGGGCGGAGGGCAATGAGCAGTTCTTC
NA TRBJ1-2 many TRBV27 CASKGRSEISFDGYTF TGTGCCAGCAAGGGGAGGTCTGAGATCTCTTTCGATGGCTACACCTTC
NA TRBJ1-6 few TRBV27 CASNGGRDSPLHF TGTGCCAGCAATGGGGGAAGGGATTCACCCCTCCACTTT
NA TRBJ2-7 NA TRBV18 CASSPTERRSYEQYF TGTGCCAGCTCACCTACCGAGAGAAGGTCCTACGAGCAGTACTTC
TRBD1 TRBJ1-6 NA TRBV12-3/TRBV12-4 CASSNPGTEVLSPLHF TGTGCCAGCAGCAATCCGGGGACAGAGGTTCTTTCACCCCTCCACTTT
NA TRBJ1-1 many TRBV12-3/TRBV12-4 CASSSTEAFF TGTGCCAGCAGTTCGACAGAAGCTTTCTTT
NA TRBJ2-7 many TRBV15 CATSRRRDEQYF TGTGCCACCAGCAGACGGCGGGACGAGCAGTACTTC
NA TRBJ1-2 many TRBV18 CASSSLYGADTNYGYTF TGTGCCAGCTCATCACTTTACGGGGCAGATACTAACTATGGCTACACCTTC
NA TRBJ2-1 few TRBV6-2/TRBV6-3 CASKPGNNEQFF TGTGCCAGCAAACCGGGTAACAATGAGCAGTTCTTC
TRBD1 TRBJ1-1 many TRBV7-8 CASSFNQGGGKNTEAFF TGTGCCAGCAGCTTCAATCAAGGGGGCGGCAAGAACACTGAAGCTTTCTTT
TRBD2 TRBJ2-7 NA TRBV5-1 CASSFSGVYEQYF TGCGCCAGCAGCTTTAGCGGGGTCTACGAGCAGTACTTC
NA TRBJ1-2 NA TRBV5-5 CASSLGKGGGYTF TGTGCCAGCAGCTTGGGCAAAGGTGGTGGCTACACCTTC